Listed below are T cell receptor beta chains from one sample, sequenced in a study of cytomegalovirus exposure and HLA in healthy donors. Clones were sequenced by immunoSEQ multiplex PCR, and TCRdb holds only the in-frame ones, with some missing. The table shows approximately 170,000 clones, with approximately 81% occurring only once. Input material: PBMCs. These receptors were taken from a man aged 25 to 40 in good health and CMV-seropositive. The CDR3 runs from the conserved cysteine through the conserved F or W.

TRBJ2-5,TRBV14,CASSSSPLPRETQYF
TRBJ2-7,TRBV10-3,CAIREVGQGTYEQYF
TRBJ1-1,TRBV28,CASSLYPGTGTTEAFF
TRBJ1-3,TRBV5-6,CASSRPPGTGANF
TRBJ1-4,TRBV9,CASSVGQGAYEKLFF
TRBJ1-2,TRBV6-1,CASSEGGDVIYGYTF
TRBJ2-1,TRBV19,CASSVGLRQYNEQFF
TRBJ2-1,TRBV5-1,CASSFVGLAYNEQFF
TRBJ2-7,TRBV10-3,CAISEPMQGSEQYF
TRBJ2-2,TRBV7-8,CASTPYGAGTGELFF
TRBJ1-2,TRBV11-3,CASSLSGGVGYTF
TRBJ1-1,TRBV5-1,CASSYDRVNTEAFF
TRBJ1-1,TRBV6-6,CASSYPQGSNTEAFF
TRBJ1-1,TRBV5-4,CASSLQGWNTEAFF
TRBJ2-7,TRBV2,CASRDRGGEQYF
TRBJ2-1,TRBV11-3,CASSLGENNEQFF
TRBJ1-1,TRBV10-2,CASSEFDRGNTEAFF
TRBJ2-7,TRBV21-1,CASAPDRVVTYEQYF
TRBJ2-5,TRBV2,CATGKGQAEETQYF
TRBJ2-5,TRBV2,CASGMGRETQYF
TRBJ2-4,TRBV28,CASSPGGSGNIQYF
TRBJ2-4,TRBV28,CASSDQGANIQYF
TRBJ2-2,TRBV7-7,CASSQDRSTGELFF
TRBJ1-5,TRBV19,CASTWQDQPQHF
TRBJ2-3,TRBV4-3,CASSQEALPRAGTQYF
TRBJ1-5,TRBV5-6,CASSLGGGASNQPQHF
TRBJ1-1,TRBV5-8,CASSSQGAITEAFF
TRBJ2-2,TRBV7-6,CASSLNSPNTGELFF
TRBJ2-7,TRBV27,CASSWTGGTYEQYF
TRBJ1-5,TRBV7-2,CASSSGPGQSNQPQHF
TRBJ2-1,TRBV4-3,CASSQGGGAVLIPNEQFF
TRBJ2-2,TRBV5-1,CASSIQGVPNTGELFF
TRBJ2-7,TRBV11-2,CASSLDRGGGYEQYF
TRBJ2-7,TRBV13,CASSLAEAGDYEQYF
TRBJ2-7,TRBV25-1,CASRGPYEQYF
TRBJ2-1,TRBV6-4,CASSVGGGAYNEQFF
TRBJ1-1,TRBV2,CASSSRTGMNTEAFF
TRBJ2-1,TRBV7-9,CASSFRQGAYNEQFF